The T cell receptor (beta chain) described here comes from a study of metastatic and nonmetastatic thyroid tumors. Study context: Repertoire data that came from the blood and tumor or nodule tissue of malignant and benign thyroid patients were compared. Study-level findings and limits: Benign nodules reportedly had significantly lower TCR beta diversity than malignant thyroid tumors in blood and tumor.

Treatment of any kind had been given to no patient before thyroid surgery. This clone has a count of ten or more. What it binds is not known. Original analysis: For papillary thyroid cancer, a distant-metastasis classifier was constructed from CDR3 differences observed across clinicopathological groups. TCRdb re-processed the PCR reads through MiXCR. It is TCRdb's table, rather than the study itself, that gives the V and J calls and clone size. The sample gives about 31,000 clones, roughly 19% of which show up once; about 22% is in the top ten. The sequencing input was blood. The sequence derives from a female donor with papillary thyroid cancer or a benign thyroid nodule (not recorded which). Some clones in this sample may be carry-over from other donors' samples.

The CDR3 protein is CASSLDTDTQYF. The CDR3 coding sequence is TGTGCCAGCAGCTTAGATACGGATACGCAGTATTTT. The gene calls are TRBV7-9 and TRBJ2-3, with unresolved D. The germline V gene has CDR1 SEHNR and CDR2 FQNEAQ (reference sequence). The V gene lost 1 base and the J gene lost 6 bases, with 5 bases spanning the gap. The CDR3 length is 12 residues.